The clone carrying this TCR beta chain came up a few times. No antigen is known for it. These data come from a study of blood T cells in healthy people across ages. General study findings and limits: Aged donors had fewer naive CD4+ cells and lower diversity than long-lived donors. It was held that the diversity estimates obtained from one million T cells were underestimates. Older age went with lower TCR beta diversity per million T cells, in a roughly linear way.

A J-beta primer mix and a sample-barcoded 5' primer were used in a second PCR of roughly 7 to 12 cycles. TCRdb fed the 5' RACE reads into MiXCR, producing one record per CDR3 protein. The sample includes approximately 790,000 distinct CDR3 sequences, less than 80% of them seen just once. This receptor was obtained from a man younger than 40 in good health. The sequencing input was blood.

CDR3: CASSQDRSRPLKSTDTQYF. DNA for the CDR3: TGTGCCAGCAGCCAAGATCGGTCCAGGCCCCTCAAAAGCACAGATACGCAGTATTTT. The chain carries TRBV14 and TRBJ2-3, with no clear D. This CDR3 contains 19 residues. Trimming cost V 0 bases and J 0 bases, with 19 bases left between them. Germline V gives CDR1 SGHDN, CDR2 FVKESK.